This paragraph reports one T cell receptor beta chain. The study amplified TCR beta CDR3 regions using RNA transcripts. The library came from an HTBI-primed first-round RT-PCR and a second-round multiplex PCR. TCRdb re-called the multiplex PCR reads through MiXCR, storing one row per CDR3 protein. In the table there are more than 45,000 distinct CDR3 sequences, over 45% of which are singletons. The source of the sample is a study of Graves' ophthalmopathy and Graves' hyperthyroidism. Germline CDR1 SGHDN, CDR2 FVKESK. The V and J ends lost 0 bases and 5 bases, in that order; junction bases with no gene match: 5. This CDR3 spans 15 amino acids.

This clonotype originated in an adult man with Graves' ophthalmopathy. J is TRBJ2-5 and V is TRBV14; 8 bases align to TRBD2. Input material: peripheral blood. The CDR3 sequence is CASSQDRGGGETQYF. CDR3 sequence (DNA): TGTGCCAGCAGCCAAGATCGCGGCGGGGGGGAGACCCAGTACTTC.